The 15 T cell receptor beta chains below come from one sample, sequenced in a study of identical twins. TCRdb fed the 5' RACE reads into MiXCR, producing one record per CDR3 protein. This table holds 240,000 or so distinct CDR3 sequences, about an eighth found once. These sequences were also reported in another study, on yellow fever vaccine responses in identical twins.

Specimen: memory (CD45RO+) T cells sorted from blood. The receptors derive from a young woman in good health.

The J gene is TRBJ1-5, the V gene TRBV18, with D perhaps matching TRBD1 (6 bases). V was trimmed by 5 bases and J by 4 bases, leaving 15 bases between them. The CDR3 is made up of 15 amino acids. Germline CDR1 KGHSH, CDR2 LQKENI. The CDR3 region has the DNA TGTGCCAGCTCAGCAGCGCAACAGGGAAATCAGCCCCAGCATTTT. This encodes CASSAAQQGNQPQHF.

This clonotype has a handful of counts. This chain links TRBV5-1 with TRBJ2-7; TRBD1 matches 9 bases. After removal of 4 bases from V and 2 bases from J, the junction contained 4 bases not matched to a gene. The CDR3 contains 14 residues. Germline loops: CDR1 SGHRS, CDR2 YFSETQ. The CDR3 spells CASSPTGGAYEQYF. In nucleotides, the CDR3 is TGCGCCAGCAGCCCAACAGGGGGCGCCTACGAGCAGTACTTC.

The sample holds many counts of this clonotype. The chain has TRBV6-2 or TRBV6-3 and TRBJ2-1; 13 nucleotides agree with TRBD2. The germline gives CDR1 MNHEY, CDR2 SVGEGT. The trim removed 6 bases at V and 6 bases at J, leaving 11 bases unmatched. The CDR3 is made up of 17 amino acids. CDR3 residues: CASRITPGLAGTNEQFF. CDR3 sequence (DNA): TGTGCCAGCAGAATTACCCCGGGACTAGCGGGGACCAATGAGCAGTTCTTC.

This clonotype was seen more than once but under ten times. CDR3 loop: CASSPLGGEETQYF. The CDR3 nucleotides read TGTGCCAGCAGCCCTTTGGGGGGGGAAGAGACCCAGTACTTC. This chain joins TRBV3-1 and TRBJ2-5; 7 nucleotides align to TRBD2. The CDR3 is 14 residues long. The V gene end was trimmed by 4 bases and the J gene end by 3 bases; junction bases not matched to a gene: 5. Looked up from germline, CDR1 is LGHDT and CDR2 is YNNKEL (reference sequence).

The CDR3 DNA sequence: TGTCCGGGACACAGAAAAAATTCACCCCTCCACTTT. As protein: CPGHRKNSPLHF. This chain joins TRBV7-3 and TRBJ1-6, with a weak D call TRBD1 (6 bases). The germline V gene has CDR1 SGHTA and CDR2 FQGTGA. This CDR3 has 12 amino acids.

The rearrangement links TRBV4-3 to TRBJ1-2; tentatively, D is TRBD1 (5 bases). The CDR3 consists of 14 residues. Germline V gives CDR1 LGHNA, CDR2 YSLEER. V lost 0 bases to trimming and J lost 0 bases, with 5 bases between them. CDR3 in amino acids: CASSQDRANYGYTF. The CDR3 bases are TGCGCCAGCAGCCAAGACAGGGCTAACTATGGCTACACCTTC.

In DNA, the CDR3 is TGTGCCAGCAGTCCTAATCGGGGCGGGGGGACAGTCAATCAGCCCCAGCATTTT. It codes for CASSPNRGGGTVNQPQHF. The V gene is TRBV11-2, the J gene TRBJ1-5; 7 bases align to TRBD1. The V segment lost 6 bases and the J segment 3 bases; nucleotides outside the gene matches: 17. Germline V gene sequence: CDR1 SGHAT, CDR2 FQNNGV. The CDR3 is made up of 18 amino acids.

The chain carries TRBV15 and TRBJ1-3; D is possibly TRBD1 (5 bases). CDR1 is LNHNV and CDR2 is YYDKDF in the germline V gene (reference sequence). The CDR3 is 14 residues long. V dropped 4 bases and J dropped 5 bases, with 12 bases sitting between them. CDR3 amino acids: CATSTRDGRNTIYF. The CDR3 coding sequence is TGTGCCACCAGCACACGGGACGGAAGAAACACCATATATTTT.

This clonotype has just a few counts. V usage is TRBV3-1 and J usage is TRBJ1-4; the D gene is possibly TRBD1 (6 bases). The V end lost 11 bases, the J end lost 7 bases, and 17 bases lay between the germline ends. CDR1 and CDR2 from the germline V gene are LGHDT and YNNKEL (reference sequence). This CDR3 contains 13 residues. The DNA for the CDR3 is TGTGCCTGCGGAACAGGGCCGGGTGAAAAACTGTTTTTT. Translating it yields CACGTGPGEKLFF.

A few counts support this clonotype. CDR3 coding DNA: TGCGCCTGCCGGGGGGGCCTGAACTATGGCTACACCTTC. This sequence encodes CACRGGLNYGYTF. The chain carries TRBV5-1 and TRBJ1-2, with D possibly TRBD1 on 6 matching bases. Trimming removed 10 bases at V and 2 bases at J, with 15 bases between. The germline CDR1 and CDR2 sequences are SGHRS and YFSETQ. The CDR3 totals 13 residues.

This clonotype was observed a few times. The chain couples TRBV29-1 to TRBJ2-5, with no clear D. Germline CDR1 reads SQVTM; CDR2 reads ANQGSEA. The CDR3 spans 12 residues. V was shortened by 6 bases and J by 1 base, with 9 bases between the two germline ends. The CDR3 sequence is CSVTGIQETQYF. Here the CDR3 DNA reads TGCAGCGTAACCGGCATCCAAGAGACCCAGTACTTC.

V is TRBV7-2 and J is TRBJ2-7; D is uncertain. The CDR3 totals 14 residues. CDR1 and CDR2 from the germline V gene are SGHTA and FQGNSA. V lost 0 bases to trimming and J lost 7 bases, with 13 bases between them. The CDR3 sequence is CASSLATPSREQYF. The CDR3 region has the DNA TGTGCCAGCAGCTTAGCGACTCCCTCTAGGGAGCAGTACTTC.

This clonotype was counted at least ten times. The DNA for the CDR3 is TGTGCCACCAGTGGGGGGGGCATTGACGCAGATACGCAGTATTTT. Its protein product is CATSGGGIDADTQYF. The chain combines TRBV24-1 with TRBJ2-3, with D possibly TRBD2 on 7 matching bases. With 5 bases removed from V and 4 bases from J, the gap between germline ends came to 15 bases. In germline, CDR1 is KGHDR, CDR2 SFDVKD. The CDR3 covers 15 residues.

This clonotype was counted only a few times. This chain uses TRBV29-1 with TRBJ2-6; D not resolved. The CDR3 runs 17 residues. Between the trimmed V and J ends, which lost 5 bases and 0 bases, there was a span of 17 bases. Germline V lookup: CDR1 SQVTM, CDR2 ANQGSEA. The CDR3 loop is CSVTDGPSSSGANVLTF. The CDR3 region has the DNA TGCAGCGTTACGGACGGACCCTCTAGCTCTGGGGCCAACGTCCTGACTTTC. Using reference TRBV29-1 and TRBJ2-6 for the parts outside the CDR3, the full variable domain is SAVISQKPSRDICQRGTSLTIQCQVDSQVTMMFWYRQQPGQSLTLIATANQGSEATYESGFVIDKFPISRPNLTFSTLTVSNMSPEDSSIYLCSVTDGPSSSGANVLTFGAGSRLTVL.

This chain uses TRBV20-1 with TRBJ2-7; D possibly corresponds to TRBD1 (5 bases). CDR1 and CDR2 from the germline V gene are DFQATT and SNEGSKA (reference sequence). V was clipped by 3 bases and J by 3 bases, with 6 bases between them. The CDR3 consists of 11 residues. The CDR3 coding sequence is TGCAGTGCTAGCGACAGCTACGAGCAGTACTTC. Translating gives CSASDSYEQYF.